Listed below are T cell receptor beta chains from one sample, sequenced in a study of cytomegalovirus exposure and HLA in healthy donors. Clones were read by immunoSEQ multiplex PCR, and TCRdb kept only the in-frame ones, dropping some. The sample lists some 140,000 clones, roughly three quarters occurring once. The source material was PBMCs. The receptors were gathered from a young man in good health and CMV-seropositive. The CDR3 runs from the conserved cysteine through the conserved F or W. A D gene is named only where the DNA matches it firmly. Size is stated for part of the rows, as once, few or many counts, or as a class when the clone is expanded.

J: TRBJ2-3
D: NA
V: TRBV6-4
size: few
DNA: TGTGCCAGCAGTGCCGGGCTAGCGCCAACAGATACGCAGTATTTT
CDR3: CASSAGLAPTDTQYF

J: TRBJ2-5
D: TRBD2
V: TRBV6-1
size: NA
DNA: TGTGCCAGCAGTGAAAGCCTAGCGGGGCAAGAGACCCAGTACTTC
CDR3: CASSESLAGQETQYF

J: TRBJ2-7
D: NA
V: TRBV23-1
size: NA
DNA: TGCGCCAGCAGCCCTCCGGGACACGTCTACGAGCAGTACTTC
CDR3: CASSPPGHVYEQYF

J: TRBJ2-3
D: TRBD1
V: TRBV6-4
size: NA
DNA: TGTGCCAGCAGTGACCCACCGGACAGGGGAACAGATACGCAGTATTTT
CDR3: CASSDPPDRGTDTQYF

J: TRBJ2-7
D: TRBD2
V: TRBV11-3
size: NA
DNA: TGTGCCAGCAGCGTCCCTAGCGGGGGAGTCTACGAGCAGTACTTC
CDR3: CASSVPSGGVYEQYF

J: TRBJ2-3
D: NA
V: TRBV10-1
size: NA
DNA: TGCGCCAGCAGTGAGTCAGTGAGATCCTACACAGATACGCAGTATTTT
CDR3: CASSESVRSYTDTQYF

J: TRBJ2-2
D: NA
V: TRBV11-3
size: few
DNA: TGTGCCAGCAGTCCCGACACTCGCGGGGAGCTGTTTTTT
CDR3: CASSPDTRGELFF

J: TRBJ2-7
D: NA
V: TRBV27
size: NA
DNA: TGTGCCAGCAGTCCCTATCTGTCCTACGAGCAGTACTTC
CDR3: CASSPYLSYEQYF

J: TRBJ1-1
D: NA
V: TRBV12-5
size: few
DNA: TGTGCTAGTGGTTTGGACCTTACTAAGGGGGCTTTCTTT
CDR3: CASGLDLTKGAFF

J: TRBJ2-7
D: TRBD1
V: TRBV19
size: NA
DNA: TGTGCCAGTAGCGGGGACAGGGGGCAGTACGAGCAGTACTTC
CDR3: CASSGDRGQYEQYF

J: TRBJ1-4
D: TRBD1
V: TRBV6-1
size: NA
DNA: TGTGCCAGCAGTGAACCGGGACAGGGTGAAAAACTGTTTTTT
CDR3: CASSEPGQGEKLFF

J: TRBJ2-7
D: NA
V: TRBV2
size: NA
DNA: TGTGCCAGCAGTGGGACGGGGGCCTACGAGCAGTACTTC
CDR3: CASSGTGAYEQYF

J: TRBJ2-5
D: TRBD1
V: TRBV28
size: NA
DNA: TGTGCCAGCAGGCTTCTTATAGGGGGCGAGGGAGAGACCCAGTACTTC
CDR3: CASRLLIGGEGETQYF

J: TRBJ2-7
D: NA
V: TRBV10-1
size: NA
DNA: TGCGCCAGCAGTGGAGCACCTTCCTACGAGCAGTACTTC
CDR3: CASSGAPSYEQYF

J: TRBJ1-1
D: TRBD1
V: TRBV5-1
size: NA
DNA: TGCGCCAGCAGTGGCGGACAGGGGAGTCTGTATGATGAAGCTTTCTTT
CDR3: CASSGGQGSLYDEAFF

J: TRBJ2-2
D: NA
V: TRBV6-5
size: NA
DNA: TGTGCCAGCAGCCACGGGGGTAACGCCGGGGAGCTGTTTTTT
CDR3: CASSHGGNAGELFF

J: TRBJ2-7
D: TRBD1
V: TRBV5-4
size: NA
DNA: TGTGCCAGCAACCTTGGGACAGGGGAAATCGACGAGCAGTACTTC
CDR3: CASNLGTGEIDEQYF

J: TRBJ2-1
D: NA
V: TRBV7-9
size: NA
DNA: TGTGCCAGCAGCTTAGTAGCGATTACCTACAATGAGCAGTTCTTC
CDR3: CASSLVAITYNEQFF

J: TRBJ1-2
D: NA
V: TRBV15
size: NA
DNA: TGTGCCACCAGAGGAACAGACTATGGCTACACCTTC
CDR3: CATRGTDYGYTF

J: TRBJ2-7
D: NA
V: TRBV11-2
size: NA
DNA: TGTGCCAGCAGCCCGCGAATCTCCGCCCTCTCCTACGAGCAGTACTTC
CDR3: CASSPRISALSYEQYF

J: TRBJ1-1
D: TRBD1
V: TRBV2
size: NA
DNA: TGTGCCAGCACCCGGACAGGGGCGAACACTGAAGCTTTCTTT
CDR3: CASTRTGANTEAFF

J: TRBJ2-7
D: TRBD1
V: TRBV5-4
size: NA
DNA: TGTGCCAGCAGCTTAGCGGGACAGGGGGTTTACGAGCAGTACTTC
CDR3: CASSLAGQGVYEQYF

J: TRBJ1-1
D: NA
V: TRBV6-1
size: few
DNA: TGTGCCAGCAGCCGAACCGCAGGGACTGAAGCTTTCTTT
CDR3: CASSRTAGTEAFF

J: TRBJ1-2
D: NA
V: TRBV25-1
size: NA
DNA: TGTGCCAGCAGTGAATCGTGGGGCGACTATGGCTACACCTTC
CDR3: CASSESWGDYGYTF

J: TRBJ2-1
D: TRBD2
V: TRBV2
size: NA
DNA: TGTGCCAGCAGTGAGCTAGCGGGAAAGGGTGAGCAGTTCTTC
CDR3: CASSELAGKGEQFF

J: TRBJ2-5
D: TRBD1
V: TRBV5-6
size: NA
DNA: TGTGCCAGCAGCCCCACCACAGGGGCGCGCGAGACCCAGTACTTC
CDR3: CASSPTTGARETQYF

J: TRBJ1-2
D: TRBD1
V: TRBV7-2
size: NA
DNA: TGTGCCAGCAGCGACCGGGACAGCATAAAGGGCGGCTACACCTTC
CDR3: CASSDRDSIKGGYTF

J: TRBJ2-7
D: NA
V: TRBV13
size: NA
DNA: TGTGCCAGCAGCTCCCCCTTGACAGGATCCTACGAGCAGTACTTC
CDR3: CASSSPLTGSYEQYF

J: TRBJ1-2
D: NA
V: TRBV11-1
size: NA
DNA: TGTGCCAGCAGCTTTTCACCATCATCACTCTATGGCTACACCTTC
CDR3: CASSFSPSSLYGYTF